This T cell receptor beta chain appears in the sequencing data of a study of Graves' ophthalmopathy and Graves' hyperthyroidism. V was clipped by 3 bases and J by 10 bases, with 16 bases between them. The CDR3 is made up of 15 amino acids. CDR1 and CDR2 from the germline V gene are MNHEY and SVGAGI. RNA transcripts were the template, and TCR beta CDR3 regions were amplified from them. First-round RT-PCR with HTBI primers preceded a second-round multiplex PCR. TCRdb redid the calling of the multiplex PCR reads with MiXCR, one entry per CDR3 protein. The sample gives roughly 480,000 distinct CDR3 sequences, around 15% of which show up once; about 9.4% is in the top ten. It was on clinical symptoms, serum thyroxine, TRAb, thyroid ultrasound and orbital computed tomography that diagnosis relied. This clonotype was detected many times.

V gene TRBV6-5 combines with J gene TRBJ1-6; TRBD1 might be the D (5 bases). The sequence was collected from a woman aged 25 to 39 with Graves' ophthalmopathy. Sequenced: blood. The DNA for the CDR3 is TGTGCCAGCAGTTATAGGGGCCCTTTGGGGTCACCCCTCCACTTT. This encodes CASSYRGPLGSPLHF.